What follows describes a single TCR beta chain. What it recognizes is unknown. The data belong to a study of response to subunit inactivated influenza vaccine. Study conclusions and caveats: The authors suggested that few new T cells are recruited per seasonal influenza vaccination.

One entry per CDR3 protein, called by TCRdb with MiXCR from the RT-PCR reads. The sample records 800,000 or so distinct CDR3 sequences, about 20% being singletons. This sample comprised PBMCs from blood, obtained around 5 days after vaccination. This sequence was found in a man in his forties or fifties who received an inactivated influenza vaccine.

CDR3 residues: CAWSPLGATTYEQYF. The CDR3 DNA is TGTGCCTGGAGCCCACTAGGGGCCACCACGTACGAGCAGTACTTC. The rearrangement uses TRBV30 and TRBJ2-7, with D perhaps given as TRBD1 or TRBD2 (5 bases each). The CDR3 extends over 15 amino acids. Trimming took 3 bases from V and 4 from J, leaving 19 bases between them. CDR1 is GTSNPN, CDR2 SVGIG, per germline (reference sequence).